One sample yielded the 25 T cell receptor beta chains listed below, sequenced in a study of CD8 T cells in ankylosing spondylitis. The study, taken as a whole, reports: Ankylosing spondylitis blood seemed to carry a telltale TCR beta motif made of roughly 8 highly homologous variants.

These TCRs are of unknown antigen specificity. TCRdb itself ran the 5' RACE reads through MiXCR, one entry per CDR3 protein. The table shows 650,000 to 800,000 distinct CDR3 sequences, with over 15% occurring only once. What was sequenced was blood, either unsorted or a sorted T cell fraction (not recorded which). The receptors were gathered from a male donor with ankylosing spondylitis.

The V gene is TRBV13, the J gene TRBJ2-7; 8 bases fit TRBD2. Germline V lookup: CDR1 PRHDT, CDR2 FYEKMQ (reference sequence). The CDR3 totals 16 residues. The J segment lost 4 bases and the V segment lost 3 bases, leaving 11 bases of the junction unmatched. The CDR3, as DNA: TGTGCCAGCAGCTTTCATCGGGAGGGCCTTAAGTACGAGCAGTACTTC. Its translation: CASSFHREGLKYEQYF. Together with reference TRBV13 and TRBJ2-7, the CDR3 gives the full variable domain: AAGVIQSPRHLIKEKRETATLKCYPIPRHDTVYWYQQGPGQDPQFLISFYEKMQSDKGSIPDRFSAQQFSDYHSELNMSSLELGDSALYFCASSFHREGLKYEQYFGPGTRLTVT.

The chain joins TRBV7-9 to TRBJ2-7, with TRBD1 identical over 7 bases. Germline V CDR1 and CDR2: SEHNR, FQNEAQ (reference sequence). V lost 5 bases to trimming and J lost 3 bases; unmatched junction nucleotides: 13. This CDR3 is built from 16 residues. CDR3 sequence (DNA): TGTGCCAGCAGCGATACAACAGGGGTCCTTATCTACGAGCAGTACTTC. Its protein product is CASSDTTGVLIYEQYF.

The CDR3 loop is CASSQVFGVVTEAFF. Here the CDR3 DNA reads TGTGCCAGCAGCCAAGTGTTCGGGGTCGTCACTGAAGCTTTCTTT. This chain links TRBV14 with TRBJ1-1; no definite D call. The CDR3 has 15 amino acids. CDR1 is SGHDN and CDR2 is FVKESK in the germline V gene. Trimming removed 1 base at V and 4 bases at J, with 13 bases between.

This clonotype has more than one count but fewer than ten. CDR3 sequence reads: CASSASEGAGGYTF. The CDR3 DNA follows: TGTGCCAGCAGCGCATCAGAGGGGGCGGGGGGCTACACCTTC. The J gene is TRBJ1-2, the V gene TRBV7-2, with 7 bases matching TRBD1. The J segment lost 8 bases and the V segment lost 5 bases, leaving 11 bases of the junction unmatched. Germline V lookup: CDR1 SGHTA, CDR2 FQGNSA. This CDR3 spans 14 amino acids.

Comment on this clonotype: A much bigger clone sits one base away, suggesting this may be a read error. This chain links TRBV20-1 with TRBJ2-3; D remains unclear. The J call may be wrong; the DNA end is better matched by TRBJ1-5. Germline CDR1 reads DFQATT; CDR2 reads SNEGSKA (reference sequence). The CDR3 spans 16 residues. Here the CDR3 reads CSARDPKRELGDTQHF. CDR3 nucleotide sequence: TGCAGTGCTAGAGATCCGAAGCGGGAGTTGGGAGATACGCAGCATTTT.

The chain is built from TRBV6-1 and TRBJ2-7; maybe TRBD1 (6 bases). V shed 1 base and J shed 0 bases, with 16 bases lying between them. The germline V gene encodes CDR1 MNHNS and CDR2 SASEGT. This CDR3 region has 17 residues. This CDR3 is CASSEGRGGVHSYEQYF. The CDR3 DNA reads as TGTGCCAGCAGTGAAGGACGAGGGGGAGTACACTCCTACGAGCAGTACTTC.

This clonotype was counted only a few times. The gene calls are TRBV20-1 and TRBJ2-3; 7 nucleotides agree with TRBD2. CDR1 and CDR2 from the germline V gene are DFQATT and SNEGSKA (reference sequence). J gave up 1 base and V 0 bases, and 4 bases lay outside the gene matches. This CDR3 spans 15 amino acids. The chain's CDR3 is CSARDAGVGTDTQYF. The CDR3 DNA sequence: TGCAGTGCTAGAGATGCGGGAGTTGGCACAGATACGCAGTATTTT.

A few counts support this clonotype. The chain carries TRBV4-2 and TRBJ2-3; possible D gene TRBD2, 7 bases. Looked up from germline, CDR1 is LGHNA and CDR2 is YNFKEQ. The CDR3 covers 18 residues. V was trimmed by 1 base and J by 6 bases, leaving 23 bases between them. This CDR3 reads CASSQGAGGGAPGDTQYF. CDR3 coding DNA: TGTGCCAGCAGCCAAGGGGCTGGGGGGGGGGCGCCTGGTGATACGCAGTATTTT.

The CDR3 is CATSVANEQFF. CDR3 nucleotides: TGTGCCACCAGTGTGGCCAATGAGCAGTTCTTC. The chain carries TRBV24-1 and TRBJ2-1, with D hard to call. Trimming left V 5 bases short and J 6 bases short, with 4 bases between. Germline-derived CDR1 and CDR2 are KGHDR and SFDVKD. This CDR3 contains 11 residues.

The rearrangement joins TRBV6-2 or TRBV6-3 to TRBJ2-7; D possibly corresponds to TRBD1 (5 bases). The CDR3 consists of 15 residues. Looked up from germline, CDR1 is MNHEY and CDR2 is SVGEGT. V lost 3 bases, J lost 8 bases, and 20 bases lay in between. CDR3 nucleotides: TGTGCCAGCAGTTATGGGGCCACCCGCGGTGTCCAGCAGTACTTC. It is translated as CASSYGATRGVQQYF.

The CDR3 loop is CSAKTGVLSNQPQHF. The CDR3 DNA reads as TGCAGTGCTAAGACAGGGGTCCTTAGCAATCAGCCCCAGCATTTT. The chain is built from TRBV20-1 and TRBJ1-5; 8 bases agree with TRBD1. The germline gives CDR1 DFQATT, CDR2 SNEGSKA (reference sequence). The length of the CDR3 is 15 residues. V shed 4 bases, J shed 0 bases, and the junction held 5 bases outside the gene matches.

The J gene is TRBJ2-7, the V gene TRBV7-9; no reliable D call. There are 14 residues in the CDR3. With 7 bases removed from V and 5 bases from J, the gap between germline ends came to 18 bases. Germline V gene sequence: CDR1 SEHNR, CDR2 FQNEAQ (reference sequence). The CDR3 nucleotides read TGTGCCAGCACCTCTCTGAGAGCCTGGGACGAGCAGTACTTC. Its protein product is CASTSLRAWDEQYF.

The rearrangement uses TRBV29-1 and TRBJ1-2; perhaps TRBD1 as D (6 bases). V was clipped by 7 bases and J by 2 bases, with 14 bases between them. The CDR3 length is 13 residues. Per the germline V gene, CDR1 is SQVTM and CDR2 is ANQGSEA. The CDR3: CSAEGGGNYGYTF. DNA of the CDR3: TGCAGCGCCGAAGGGGGAGGGAACTATGGCTACACCTTC.

There are a few counts of this clonotype. The genes are TRBV7-3 and TRBJ2-1; D may be TRBD2 (6 bases). The germline gives CDR1 SGHTA, CDR2 FQGTGA. The CDR3 runs to 15 residues. V was shortened by 0 bases and J by 4 bases, with 10 bases between the two germline ends. The CDR3 region is CASSLTPGVYNEQFF. CDR3 DNA: TGTGCCAGCAGCTTAACCCCGGGGGTGTACAATGAGCAGTTCTTC.

The chain has TRBV12-3 or TRBV12-4 and TRBJ2-5; 9 bases match TRBD1. With 7 bases clipped from V and 5 bases from J, the junction kept 11 bases outside the gene matches. This CDR3 has 15 amino acids. The CDR3 sequence is CASTWTGATRETQYF. The CDR3 nucleotides are TGTGCCAGCACCTGGACAGGGGCGACTCGGGAGACCCAGTACTTC.

This clonotype was counted between two and nine times. The rearrangement joins TRBV12-3 or TRBV12-4 to TRBJ1-6; D uncertain. V gave up 5 bases and J gave up 10 bases, with 12 bases separating them. The CDR3 loop spans 13 amino acids. CDR3 sequence: CASSPGVRSPLHF. CDR3 nucleotide sequence: TGTGCCAGCAGTCCGGGCGTGAGGTCACCCCTCCACTTT.

At least ten counts were recorded for this clonotype. The chain has TRBV3-1 and TRBJ2-1; D remains ambiguous. The V end lost 0 bases, the J end lost 8 bases, and 11 bases lay between the germline ends. This CDR3 region has 14 residues. Per germline, CDR1 LGHDT and CDR2 YNNKEL (reference sequence). CDR3 sequence reads: CASSQETLGDEQFF. CDR3 in DNA: TGTGCCAGCAGCCAAGAAACTCTGGGCGATGAGCAGTTCTTC.

This clonotype appeared a few times. This chain joins TRBV3-1 and TRBJ2-3; 7 bases are a match to TRBD2. The germline gives CDR1 LGHDT, CDR2 YNNKEL (reference sequence). This CDR3 is built from 16 residues. V dropped 2 bases and J dropped 6; count of bases not matched to a gene: 11. The CDR3, as DNA: TGTGCCAGCAGCCAATCCGGGGGGATTGGTTGGGATACGCAGTATTTT. It yields the protein CASSQSGGIGWDTQYF.

The chain employs TRBV5-6 and TRBJ2-7; D is unclear. CDR3 size: 15 residues. V was shortened by 5 bases and J by 2 bases, with 17 bases between the two germline ends. Germline V lookup: CDR1 SGHDT, CDR2 YYEEEE. The CDR3 region has the DNA TGTGCCAGCAGAATGCGGAGAGCTGGCCCCTACGAGCAGTACTTC. Its protein is CASRMRRAGPYEQYF.

This clonotype was observed a few times. This chain uses TRBV12-3 or TRBV12-4 with TRBJ1-2; tentative D call: TRBD1 (6 bases). This CDR3 contains 15 residues. Trimming removed 6 bases at V and 4 bases at J, with 18 bases between. Written as DNA, the CDR3 is TGTGCCAGCAGCCGTGGCCGGGGGGGCTTCTATGGCTACACCTTC. The encoded protein is CASSRGRGGFYGYTF.

The sample holds many counts of this clonotype. The V gene is TRBV12-3 or TRBV12-4, the J gene TRBJ2-7; 7 bases fit TRBD1. This CDR3 is 17 amino acids long. Trimming at V came to 4 bases and at J to 7 bases, leaving 19 bases not matched to a gene. The CDR3 DNA reads as TGTGCCAGCAGTTCGCCCCCTTCCGGGACAGATCCTAGGGAGCAGTACTTC. It translates to CASSSPPSGTDPREQYF.

J is TRBJ1-1 and V is TRBV6-1, with 7 bases that match TRBD1. This CDR3 is built from 14 residues. Germline V gene data show CDR1 as MNHNS and CDR2 as SASEGT. Trimming cost V 6 bases and J 4 bases; bases outside gene matches: 8. The CDR3 loop reads CASRLNRGGTEAFF. CDR3 DNA: TGTGCCAGCAGGCTAAACAGGGGCGGCACTGAAGCTTTCTTT.

The chain has TRBV4-3 and TRBJ2-3, with TRBD2 identical over 12 bases. Germline V lookup: CDR1 LGHNA, CDR2 YSLEER. The CDR3 loop spans 17 amino acids. Trimming cost V 0 bases and J 5 bases; bases outside gene matches: 6. Written as DNA, the CDR3 is TGCGCCAGCAGCCAAGAACCGACTAGCGGGAGAAAAGATACGCAGTATTTT. The encoded protein is CASSQEPTSGRKDTQYF.

V usage is TRBV27 and J usage is TRBJ1-1, with D perhaps TRBD1 (5 bases). Per the germline V gene, CDR1 is MNHEY and CDR2 is SMNVEV (reference sequence). The CDR3 is made up of 13 amino acids. Trimming shortened V by 6 bases and J by 1 base, and 9 bases separated the two germline ends. DNA of the CDR3: TGTGCCAGCAGGGCAGGGAGGAACACTGAAGCTTTCTTT. The encoded protein is CASRAGRNTEAFF.

This clonotype has more than one count but fewer than ten. This chain links TRBV5-5 with TRBJ2-1, with 8 bases fitting TRBD2. The trim removed 0 bases at V and 10 bases at J, leaving 3 bases unmatched. Germline CDR1 and CDR2: SGHKS and YYEKEE (reference sequence). The CDR3 totals 13 residues. CDR3 sequence reads: CASSLASGQEQFF. CDR3 nucleotides: TGTGCCAGCAGCTTGGCTAGCGGGCAAGAGCAGTTCTTC.